These T cell receptor beta chains were read from a single sample in a study of T cell repertoires in cytomegalovirus infection. TCRdb re-called the reads through MiXCR, storing one row per CDR3 protein. The sample consists of some 180,000 distinct CDR3 sequences, roughly a fifth of them appearing once. The material sequenced was PBMCs. The receptors here all came from a human donor in good health (CMV status not recorded). Some clones in this sample may be carry-over from other donors' samples. Each CDR3 is given with its conserved first and last residue. D genes are given only for firm matches. Size is omitted from some rows. Given values are once, few, many or a class for expanded clones.

j_gene: TRBJ2-5
abundance: few
d_gene: NA
v_gene: TRBV29-1
CDR3nt: TGCAGCGTCTACCCCGAGGACTCCCAAGAGACCCAGTACTTC
CDR3aa: CSVYPEDSQETQYF

j_gene: TRBJ2-3
abundance: many
d_gene: NA
v_gene: TRBV29-1
CDR3nt: TGCAGCGTTGAATCGGACAGATTCACAGATACGCAGTATTTT
CDR3aa: CSVESDRFTDTQYF

j_gene: TRBJ2-1
abundance: once
d_gene: NA
v_gene: TRBV5-1
CDR3nt: TGCGCCAGCAACGGCGGGCCTGAGCAGTTCTTC
CDR3aa: CASNGGPEQFF

j_gene: TRBJ2-3
abundance: NA
d_gene: NA
v_gene: TRBV29-1
CDR3nt: TGCAGCGTTGATACAGGGCACACAGATACGCAGTATTTT
CDR3aa: CSVDTGHTDTQYF

j_gene: TRBJ1-2
abundance: many
d_gene: NA
v_gene: TRBV7-2
CDR3nt: TGTGCCAGCAGCTTAGGACCAGCTTCTAACTATGGCTACACCTTC
CDR3aa: CASSLGPASNYGYTF

j_gene: TRBJ2-1
abundance: few
d_gene: TRBD2
v_gene: TRBV7-3
CDR3nt: TGTGCCAGCAGCTTATTCGTGGGGGGGGCCTACAATGAGCAGTTCTTC
CDR3aa: CASSLFVGGAYNEQFF

j_gene: TRBJ1-2
abundance: few
d_gene: NA
v_gene: TRBV11-2
CDR3nt: TGTGCCAGCAGCTTAGCCGCCTTGGGATATGGCTACACCTTC
CDR3aa: CASSLAALGYGYTF

j_gene: TRBJ1-3
abundance: NA
d_gene: NA
v_gene: TRBV5-5
CDR3nt: TGTGCCAGCAGCACCCTAAGCAGCTCTGGAAACACCATATATTTT
CDR3aa: CASSTLSSSGNTIYF

j_gene: TRBJ1-2
abundance: many
d_gene: NA
v_gene: TRBV7-2
CDR3nt: TGTGCCAGCAGCTTAGAAACAATTCCTAACTATGGCTACACCTTC
CDR3aa: CASSLETIPNYGYTF

j_gene: TRBJ2-7
abundance: few
d_gene: NA
v_gene: TRBV5-5
CDR3nt: TGTGCCAGCAGCTTCCTGACAGGGGAGGGCGAGCAGTACTTC
CDR3aa: CASSFLTGEGEQYF

j_gene: TRBJ2-2
abundance: NA
d_gene: TRBD2
v_gene: TRBV27
CDR3nt: TGTGCCAGCAGTTCACTGATGGGACTAAACCTTTACACCGGGGAGCTGTTTTTT
CDR3aa: CASSSLMGLNLYTGELFF

j_gene: TRBJ1-5
abundance: NA
d_gene: TRBD1
v_gene: TRBV12-3/TRBV12-4
CDR3nt: TGTGCCAGCAGCTCGGGACAGGGGGCGGCTCAGCCCCAGCATTTT
CDR3aa: CASSSGQGAAQPQHF

j_gene: TRBJ2-5
abundance: many
d_gene: NA
v_gene: TRBV7-2
CDR3nt: TGTGCCAGCAGCCCTACTATGGAGGAGACCCAGTACTTC
CDR3aa: CASSPTMEETQYF

j_gene: TRBJ1-2
abundance: few
d_gene: NA
v_gene: TRBV20-1
CDR3nt: TGCAGTACGACAAGGTCCCCACTAAACTATGGCTACACCTTC
CDR3aa: CSTTRSPLNYGYTF

j_gene: TRBJ2-1
abundance: many
d_gene: TRBD2
v_gene: TRBV28
CDR3nt: TGTGCCAGCAGTTTACGGGAGGAGGGCTGGAATGAGCAGTTCTTC
CDR3aa: CASSLREEGWNEQFF

j_gene: TRBJ1-2
abundance: NA
d_gene: NA
v_gene: TRBV3-1
CDR3nt: TGTGCCAGCAGCCAAGAAAGGATTCAGGCTAACTATGGCTACACCTTC
CDR3aa: CASSQERIQANYGYTF

j_gene: TRBJ1-2
abundance: many
d_gene: TRBD1
v_gene: TRBV7-2
CDR3nt: TGTGCCAGCAGTCAAACAGGGGGCGGCTATGGCTACACCTTC
CDR3aa: CASSQTGGGYGYTF

j_gene: TRBJ2-3
abundance: few
d_gene: NA
v_gene: TRBV7-3
CDR3nt: TGTGCCAGCAGCTTAACGTGGGGGTCGGCAGATACGCAGTATTTT
CDR3aa: CASSLTWGSADTQYF

j_gene: TRBJ1-5
abundance: many
d_gene: NA
v_gene: TRBV12-3/TRBV12-4
CDR3nt: TGTGCCAGCAGTTCCGGGGGAAGCAATCAGCCCCAGCATTTT
CDR3aa: CASSSGGSNQPQHF

j_gene: TRBJ2-1
abundance: many
d_gene: NA
v_gene: TRBV6-2/TRBV6-3
CDR3nt: TGTGCCAGCGACAGCTCCTACAATGAGCAGTTCTTC
CDR3aa: CASDSSYNEQFF

j_gene: TRBJ2-3
abundance: NA
d_gene: NA
v_gene: TRBV10-3
CDR3nt: TGTGCCATCAGTGAGTCTCGCCAGGGAGGAGATACGCAGTATTTT
CDR3aa: CAISESRQGGDTQYF

j_gene: TRBJ2-5
abundance: NA
d_gene: NA
v_gene: TRBV6-2/TRBV6-3
CDR3nt: TGTGCCAGCCGACCCCGACAGGCCGTTGGGACCCAGTACTTC
CDR3aa: CASRPRQAVGTQYF

j_gene: TRBJ2-1
abundance: few
d_gene: TRBD2
v_gene: TRBV7-2
CDR3nt: TGTGCCAGCAGCTTAGACCTAGCGGGAGGGGTGAGGGAGCAGTTCTTC
CDR3aa: CASSLDLAGGVREQFF

j_gene: TRBJ2-2
abundance: NA
d_gene: NA
v_gene: TRBV7-2
CDR3nt: TGTGCCAGCAGCCTCCAGGGGAACGCCGGTGAGCTGTTTTTT
CDR3aa: CASSLQGNAGELFF

j_gene: TRBJ2-1
abundance: many
d_gene: TRBD2
v_gene: TRBV7-2
CDR3nt: TGTGCCAGCAGCTTCGTGGGAGGGACCTACAATGAGCAGTTCTTC
CDR3aa: CASSFVGGTYNEQFF

j_gene: TRBJ2-1
abundance: few
d_gene: NA
v_gene: TRBV5-6
CDR3nt: TGTGCCAGCAGCCGGAACCCGGGACTCAACAATGAGCAGTTCTTC
CDR3aa: CASSRNPGLNNEQFF

j_gene: TRBJ1-3
abundance: few
d_gene: NA
v_gene: TRBV7-4
CDR3nt: TGTGCCAGCAGCACACAGGGAGTCCCTGGAAACACCATATATTTT
CDR3aa: CASSTQGVPGNTIYF